These 10 T cell receptor beta chains share one sample of origin, sequenced in a study of early T cells in non-severe SARS-CoV-2 infection. TCRdb re-called the 5' RACE reads through MiXCR, storing one row per CDR3 protein. Altogether over 75,000 distinct CDR3 sequences are present, approximately 13% being singletons, with the ten largest covering approximately 2.3%. The specimen sequenced was whole blood. The receptors derive from an adult who was a healthcare worker with PCR-confirmed SARS-CoV-2 infection or an uninfected control (not recorded which).

This clonotype was detected ten times or more. This chain joins TRBV7-8 and TRBJ2-6; a weak D match, TRBD2 (6 bases). The CDR3 covers 16 residues. Per germline, CDR1 SGHVS and CDR2 FQNEAQ. Trimming pared 5 bases from V and 4 bases from J, leaving 15 bases between. The CDR3: CASSPGGDRGANVLTF. The DNA for the CDR3 is TGTGCCAGCAGCCCCGGCGGGGACCGAGGGGCCAACGTCCTGACTTTC. Drawing the rest from reference TRBV7-8 and TRBJ2-6, the complete variable domain is GAGVSQSPRYKVAKRGQDVALRCDPISGHVSLFWYQQALGQGPEFLTYFQNEAQLDKSGLPSDRFFAERPEGSVSTLKIQRTQQEDSAVYLCASSPGGDRGANVLTFGAGSRLTVL.

This chain joins TRBV4-1 and TRBJ1-4; the D is unclear. V was shortened by 0 bases and J by 7 bases, with 18 bases between the two germline ends. The germline V gene encodes CDR1 MGHRA and CDR2 YSYEKL. The CDR3 loop spans 17 amino acids. CDR3 sequence: CASSQEIPNQWGEKLFF. Here the CDR3 DNA reads TGCGCCAGCAGCCAAGAGATTCCTAATCAATGGGGTGAAAAACTGTTTTTT.

The chain combines TRBV6-5 with TRBJ1-1; TRBD1 is a possible D gene (6 bases). V was cut by 3 bases and J by 0 bases, with 17 bases left in between. CDR3 size: 17 residues. Germline CDR1 is MNHEY and CDR2 is SVGAGI. CDR3 DNA sequence: TGTGCCAGCAGTTATCTCCAGGGGAGGGGAATGAACACTGAAGCTTTCTTT. It codes for CASSYLQGRGMNTEAFF.

V gene TRBV10-3 combines with J gene TRBJ2-1; TRBD1 aligns across 7 bases. V shed 0 bases and J 8 bases; nucleotides not matched to a gene: 16. Germline V gene sequence: CDR1 ENHRY, CDR2 SYGVKD. CDR3 length: 18 amino acids. This CDR3 is CAISESGRTGLIGDEQFF. CDR3 nucleotides: TGTGCCATCAGTGAGTCGGGACGGACAGGCCTGATTGGGGATGAGCAGTTCTTC.

This clonotype occurred many times. The chain recombines TRBV28 with TRBJ1-4, with D perhaps matching TRBD1 (6 bases). The germline V gene has CDR1 MDHEN and CDR2 SYDVKM. Trimming removed 2 bases at V and 7 bases at J, with 20 bases between. The CDR3 spans 17 residues. This CDR3 reads CASSLRDTTLEGEKLFF. The CDR3 coding sequence is TGTGCCAGCAGTTTAAGGGACACAACATTGGAGGGTGAAAAACTGTTTTTT.

The genes are TRBV6-5 and TRBJ2-3; 10 nucleotides agree with TRBD2. The CDR3 has 15 residues. Unmatched junction bases numbered 3, after V lost 2 bases and J lost 4 bases. Germline values: CDR1 MNHEY, CDR2 SVGAGI. The CDR3 is CASSYGAGGADTQYF. As DNA, the CDR3 is TGTGCCAGCAGTTACGGAGCGGGGGGGGCAGATACGCAGTATTTT.

This chain links TRBV7-9 with TRBJ2-3, with D hard to call. Germline assignment: CDR1 SEHNR and CDR2 FQNEAQ (reference sequence). Trimming left V 2 bases short and J 1 base short, with 13 bases between. The CDR3 has 16 residues. CDR3 nucleotides: TGTGCCAGCAGCTTACCCCAAGCAAAAGGCACAGATACGCAGTATTTT. Protein: CASSLPQAKGTDTQYF.

This chain joins TRBV14 and TRBJ1-6; D call uncertain. This CDR3 is built from 16 residues. Germline assignment: CDR1 SGHDN and CDR2 FVKESK. The V and J ends lost 2 bases and 7 bases respectively, with 15 bases between them. This CDR3 reads CASSQRTGSLNSPLHF. CDR3 DNA: TGTGCCAGCAGCCAACGCACCGGGAGTCTAAATTCACCCCTCCACTTT.

This clonotype has only a few counts. The rearrangement links TRBV7-2 to TRBJ2-7, with 8 bases lining up with TRBD1. The CDR3 runs to 16 residues. V was pared by 5 bases and J by 5 bases, with 14 bases of the junction left unmatched. Germline V lookup: CDR1 SGHTA, CDR2 FQGNSA. CDR3 amino acids: CASSHWSGTGSHEQYF. The CDR3 coding sequence is TGTGCCAGCAGCCACTGGTCCGGGACAGGTTCCCACGAGCAGTACTTC.

The chain employs TRBV10-3 and TRBJ2-3, with D unclear. The germline V gene encodes CDR1 ENHRY and CDR2 SYGVKD. V dropped 3 bases and J dropped 2 bases, with 6 bases sitting between them. The CDR3 loop spans 13 amino acids. The CDR3 region has the DNA TGTGCCATCAGTGATGGATACACAGATACGCAGTATTTT. It yields the protein CAISDGYTDTQYF.